The 4 T cell receptor beta chains presented below share a single source sample, sequenced in a study of blood T cell repertoires in COVID-19. Only in-frame clones appear in the TCRdb table, and some are missing; sequencing was by immunoSEQ multiplex PCR. The table records hundreds of thousands of clones, approximately 86% of them present only once. Sequencing input: peripheral blood. The receptors here all came from a woman aged 55-70 years with COVID-19, enrolled during active disease.

V is TRBV4-1 and J is TRBJ2-5, with TRBD2 matching 8 bases. The CDR3 has 16 residues. V was pared by 1 base and J by 5 bases, with 9 bases of the junction left unmatched. Germline loops: CDR1 MGHRA, CDR2 YSYEKL. CDR3 coding DNA: TGCGCCAGCAGCCAAGGGTATGATAGCGGGGATGAGACCCAGTACTTC. Translated: CASSQGYDSGDETQYF.

This chain joins TRBV30 and TRBJ1-5, with 7 bases identical to TRBD1. The CDR3 totals 15 residues. V shed 3 bases and J 0 bases; nucleotides not matched to a gene: 5. Germline-derived CDR1 and CDR2 are GTSNPN and SVGIG (reference sequence). The CDR3 protein is CAWRRDSYSNQPQHF. CDR3 nucleotide sequence: TGTGCCTGGAGGAGGGACAGTTATAGCAATCAGCCCCAGCATTTT.

V usage is TRBV6-6 and J usage is TRBJ1-5; D unclear. The CDR3 runs 14 residues. CDR1 is MNHNY and CDR2 is SVGAGI in the germline V gene (reference sequence). Trimming removed 8 bases from V and 3 bases from J, with 14 bases in between. The CDR3 nucleotides read TGTGCCAGCTCCCTTCACAGCTCCAATCAGCCCCAGCATTTT. Translating it yields CASSLHSSNQPQHF.

The chain links TRBV11-3 to TRBJ2-1; D is possibly TRBD2 (7 bases). The V and J ends lost 5 bases and 3 bases respectively, with 14 bases between them. CDR1 and CDR2 from the germline V gene are SGHNT and YENEEA. This CDR3 has 15 residues. The CDR3 nucleotides read TGTGCCAGCAGCCCTAAGGGGGGGCGCTACAATGAGCAGTTCTTC. Its protein is CASSPKGGRYNEQFF. Based on the CDR3 plus reference TRBV11-3 and TRBJ2-1, the full variable domain is EAGVVQSPRYKIIEKKQPVAFWCNPISGHNTLYWYLQNLGQGPELLIRYENEEAVDDSQLPKDRFSAERLKGVDSTLKIQPAELGDSAVYLCASSPKGGRYNEQFFGPGTRLTVL.